Listed here are 15 T cell receptor beta chains from one sample, sequenced in a study of control samples from healthy donors and cancer patients. Measured with immunoSEQ multiplex PCR; TCRdb has only the in-frame clones, and not every one. The sample includes about 170,000 clones, roughly nine tenths of them seen just once. The specimen was blood. These receptors were taken from a woman under 40 in good health.

This rearrangement joins TRBV7-8 to TRBJ1-3, with no clear D. The V end lost 2 bases, the J end lost 1 base, and 12 bases lay between the germline ends. Germline CDR1 reads SGHVS; CDR2 reads FQNEAQ. The CDR3 consists of 16 residues. DNA of the CDR3: TGTGCCAGCAGCTTATCCAGGCTGTCATCTGGAAACACCATATATTTT. Translating it yields CASSLSRLSSGNTIYF.

J is TRBJ1-1 and V is TRBV9; maybe TRBD1 (6 bases). The germline gives CDR1 SGDLS, CDR2 YYNGEE. CDR3 size: 17 residues. The V and J ends lost 0 bases and 1 base respectively, with 16 bases between them. CDR3 coding DNA: TGTGCCAGCAGCGTAGACGTTAGGGGGGGAACGAACACTGAAGCTTTCTTT. Encoded protein: CASSVDVRGGTNTEAFF.

The CDR3 spells CASSILLGETQYF. The CDR3 coding sequence is TGTGCCAGCAGTATACTTCTAGGAGAGACCCAGTACTTC. This sequence joins TRBV27 and TRBJ2-5; no firm D call. Germline-derived CDR1 and CDR2 are MNHEY and SMNVEV (reference sequence). The CDR3 spans 13 residues. V was trimmed by 5 bases and J by 4 bases, leaving 11 bases between them.

J is TRBJ2-7 and V is TRBV6-5; 10 positions match TRBD2. The germline CDR1 and CDR2 sequences are MNHEY and SVGAGI. CDR3 length: 16 residues. V lost 2 bases and J lost 3; bases outside the gene matches: 7. CDR3 in DNA: TGTGCCAGCAGTTACAGGGCTAGCGGGAGTATCTACGAGCAGTACTTC. This codes for CASSYRASGSIYEQYF.

The chain employs TRBV7-2 and TRBJ2-7; TRBD2 matches 10 bases. The V gene's germline CDR1 is SGHTA and CDR2 FQGNSA. This CDR3 contains 15 residues. J gave up 2 bases and V 5 bases, and 6 bases lay outside the gene matches. The CDR3 protein is CASSLGTSETYEQYF. CDR3 sequence (DNA): TGTGCCAGCAGCCTCGGGACTAGCGAGACCTACGAGCAGTACTTC.

This chain links TRBV6-1 with TRBJ2-3; 9 bases match TRBD2. This CDR3 has 16 residues. J was trimmed by 0 bases and V by 4 bases; bases with no gene match: 5. CDR1 and CDR2 (germline): MNHNS, SASEGT. CDR3 nucleotide sequence: TGTGCCAGCAGTGTTAGAGCGGGGGGTAGCACAGATACGCAGTATTTT. This sequence encodes CASSVRAGGSTDTQYF.

This clone showed up just a few times. The chain has TRBV23-1 and TRBJ2-5; 7 bases fit TRBD1. TRBV23-1 is recorded as an ORF, its role being uncertain. V shed 3 bases, J shed 5 bases, and the junction held 6 bases outside the gene matches. This CDR3 is built from 14 residues. The CDR3 region is CASSHPTGRETQYF. CDR3 DNA sequence: TGCGCCAGCAGTCACCCGACAGGGCGGGAGACCCAGTACTTC.

Points on this clone: The sample holds other DNA sequences that translate to the same CDR3. V and J are TRBV5-1 and TRBJ1-4; TRBD1 matches at 8 bases. CDR3 length equals 16 residues. CDR1 is SGHRS, CDR2 YFSETQ, per germline. Trimming removed 0 bases from V and 0 bases from J; junction bases left unmatched: 1. The CDR3 DNA sequence: TGCGCCAGCAGCTTGGGACAGGGGACAACTAATGAAAAACTGTTTTTT. Its protein is CASSLGQGTTNEKLFF.

The sample holds a few counts of this clone. The genes are TRBV6-6 and TRBJ2-7, with 7 positions matching TRBD1. The CDR3 consists of 13 residues. The junction had 0 bases not matched to a gene; V was cut back by 2 bases and J by 2 bases. CDR1 and CDR2 from the germline V gene are MNHNY and SVGAGI (reference sequence). The CDR3 nucleotides read TGTGCCAGCAGTTACGACAGGGCCTACGAGCAGTACTTC. Translating gives CASSYDRAYEQYF.

This chain connects TRBV27 to TRBJ2-3; either TRBD1 or TRBD2 may fit D (6 bases each). Germline assignment: CDR1 MNHEY and CDR2 SMNVEV (reference sequence). V was cut by 2 bases and J by 3 bases, with 12 bases left in between. The CDR3 sequence is 15 residues long. CDR3: CASSLKGGATDTQYF. The CDR3 region has the DNA TGTGCCAGCAGTTTAAAGGGGGGCGCGACAGATACGCAGTATTTT.

The chain recombines TRBV5-1 with TRBJ2-7; no definite D call. V was clipped by 1 base and J by 0 bases, with 8 bases between them. This CDR3 region has 14 residues. Germline loops: CDR1 SGHRS, CDR2 YFSETQ. Here the CDR3 DNA reads TGCGCCAGCAGCTTGACAGCGACCTCCTACGAGCAGTACTTC. It yields the protein CASSLTATSYEQYF.

This clone was seen once. The rearrangement uses TRBV2 and TRBJ2-3; tentative D call: TRBD1 (5 bases). CDR1 is SNHLY and CDR2 is FYNNEI in the germline V gene. V was trimmed by 8 bases and J by 2 bases, leaving 8 bases between them. CDR3 length: 12 residues. The CDR3 nucleotides read TGTGCCAGCCAGGGCTACACAGATACGCAGTATTTT. Encoded protein: CASQGYTDTQYF.

The chain couples TRBV7-9 to TRBJ1-1; D is unresolved. Germline V CDR1 and CDR2: SEHNR, FQNEAQ (reference sequence). The V end lost 1 base, the J end lost 1 base, and 10 bases lay between the germline ends. The CDR3 sequence is 15 residues long. CDR3 amino acids: CASSLDGVPNTEAFF. In DNA form, the CDR3 reads TGTGCCAGCAGCTTAGATGGGGTCCCGAACACTGAAGCTTTCTTT.

The genes are TRBV9 and TRBJ2-1, with TRBD2 as a possible D gene (6 bases). V lost 3 bases and J 4 bases, leaving 11 bases between the germline ends. This CDR3 has 14 residues. From germline, CDR1 is SGDLS and CDR2 YYNGEE. In DNA, the CDR3 is TGTGCCAGCAGCGGGAGGGCCGGGTACAATGAGCAGTTCTTC. It translates to CASSGRAGYNEQFF.

V usage is TRBV28 and J usage is TRBJ2-3; D is unclear. This CDR3 has 12 residues. V was shortened by 3 bases and J by 4 bases, with 5 bases between the two germline ends. Germline V gene sequence: CDR1 MDHEN, CDR2 SYDVKM. CDR3 nucleotide sequence: TGTGCCAGCAGTTTTCCCCCAGATACGCAGTATTTT. Amino acids: CASSFPPDTQYF.